This TCR beta chain stems from a study of T cell responses to AZD1222 COVID-19 vaccine. The study, taken as a whole, reports: Recipients of AZD1222 seropositive at baseline numbered only 6 or 7. Receipt of two AZD1222 doses was followed by a rise in Spike-specific TCR breadth and depth. Among spike-specific TCRs, nearly half reportedly target unmutated variant regions.

This clone counts as medium-sized. Its cognate antigen is unknown. Germline-derived CDR1 and CDR2 are LNHNV and YYDKDF (reference sequence). There are 15 residues in the CDR3. The germline V and J ends were trimmed by 0 bases and 2 bases, with 8 bases remaining between them. Second doses that came at about 4 or about 12 weeks were put together. Here immunoSEQ multiplex PCR was the method, and the copy in TCRdb shows in-frame clones only, minus some. This table holds about 150,000 clones, just over 90% found once. The gene calls are TRBV15 and TRBJ2-1; the D gene could be TRBD1 or TRBD2 (5 bases each). This specimen was peripheral blood, taken 28 days after the second AZD1222 dose. This TCR derives from an adult who received the AZD1222 COVID-19 vaccine. DNA of the CDR3: TGTGCCACCAGCAGAGACAGGGAGCCCTACAATGAGCAGTTCTTC. Amino acid sequence: CATSRDREPYNEQFF.